These T cell receptor beta chains were read from a single sample in a study of shared clonotypes between healthy human individuals. Repertoires were generated with immunoSEQ multiplex PCR, while TCRdb's copy carries only in-frame clones and drops some. Of about 2.5 million clones in the sample, just under 95% were seen once. The sequencing input was naive CD4+ T cells from PBMCs. Every receptor here comes from a young man in good health. Some clones in this sample may be carry-over from other donors' samples. The CDR3 runs from the conserved cysteine through the conserved F or W. D genes are given only for firm matches. Size tells how often a clone was seen (once, few, many) or the class of an expanded clone, and some rows leave it out.

v_gene	j_gene	abundance	d_gene	CDR3aa	CDR3nt
TRBV7-6	TRBJ1-5	once	TRBD1	CASSSGDRPNQPQHF	TGTGCCAGCAGCTCCGGGGACAGGCCCAATCAGCCCCAGCATTTT
TRBV27	TRBJ2-3	.	TRBD2	CASSSGTSGRGDLQYF	TGTGCCAGCAGTTCGGGGACTAGCGGGAGAGGGGATCTGCAGTATTTT
TRBV5-1	TRBJ2-5	.	.	CASSLEYGRETQYF	TGCGCCAGCAGCTTGGAATACGGGAGAGAGACCCAGTACTTC
TRBV19	TRBJ2-1	.	TRBD2	CASRPGTSGALREQFF	TGTGCCAGTAGACCGGGGACTAGCGGTGCGTTACGGGAGCAGTTCTTC
TRBV7-2	TRBJ2-1	.	TRBD2	CASSFLGGSIRNEQFF	TGTGCCAGCAGCTTTCTGGGCGGGAGTATCCGCAATGAGCAGTTCTTC
TRBV5-1	TRBJ2-2	.	TRBD1	CASSPPGQGPPNTGELFF	TGCGCCAGCAGCCCCCCGGGACAGGGGCCACCGAACACCGGGGAGCTGTTTTTT
TRBV10-1	TRBJ1-5	.	TRBD1	CASSELFSGGLSNQPQHF	TGCGCCAGCAGTGAGTTATTTTCAGGGGGCCTCAGCAATCAGCCCCAGCATTTT
TRBV7-2	TRBJ2-2	.	.	CASSLARVGTGELFF	TGTGCCAGCAGCTTAGCGCGGGTAGGCACCGGGGAGCTGTTTTTT
TRBV27	TRBJ2-5	.	TRBD2	CASSLLAGGRETQYF	TGTGCCAGCAGCCTCCTAGCGGGAGGGCGGGAGACCCAGTACTTC
TRBV28	TRBJ2-5	.	.	CASSRTQETQYF	TGTGCCAGCAGCAGGACGCAAGAGACCCAGTACTTC
TRBV19	TRBJ1-4	.	.	CASSIRGNEKLFF	TGTGCCAGTAGTATACGGGGGAATGAAAAACTGTTTTTT
TRBV9	TRBJ2-3	.	TRBD2	CASSAGTRYSTDTQYF	TGTGCCAGCAGCGCCGGGACTAGATATAGCACAGATACGCAGTATTTT
TRBV6-1	TRBJ2-7	.	.	CASSEGGPSLYEQYF	TGTGCCAGCAGTGAAGGAGGACCCTCACTGTACGAGCAGTACTTC
TRBV29-1	TRBJ2-7	once	TRBD1	CSVASTGGYEQYF	TGCAGCGTCGCCTCGACAGGGGGCTACGAGCAGTACTTC
TRBV7-9	TRBJ2-7	.	TRBD2	CASSDTSVRGMRQYF	TGTGCCAGCAGCGATACTAGCGTGAGGGGTATGAGGCAGTACTTC
TRBV10-3	TRBJ2-2	.	TRBD1	CAISEQGENTGELFF	TGTGCCATCAGCGAACAGGGGGAGAACACCGGGGAGCTGTTTTTT
TRBV5-1	TRBJ2-2	.	TRBD1	CASSWDRASTGELFF	TGCGCCAGCAGCTGGGACAGGGCGTCGACCGGGGAGCTGTTTTTT
TRBV6-1	TRBJ1-5	.	TRBD1	CASSSRDRSQPQHF	TGTGCCAGCAGTAGCCGGGACAGGAGCCAGCCCCAGCATTTT
TRBV19	TRBJ1-5	.	.	CASSNSIPYSNQPQHF	TGTGCCAGTAGTAACAGTATACCCTATAGCAATCAGCCCCAGCATTTT
TRBV11-2	TRBJ1-2	.	.	CASSPSTGGNYGYTF	TGTGCCAGCAGCCCCTCAACGGGGGGGAATTATGGCTACACCTTC
TRBV7-3	TRBJ2-2	.	TRBD2	CASSLGLAGTGELFF	TGTGCCAGCAGCTTAGGACTAGCTGGCACCGGGGAGCTGTTTTTT
TRBV7-9	TRBJ2-1	.	TRBD1	CASSSPRPGQVRDEQFF	TGTGCCAGCAGCTCCCCTAGGCCGGGACAGGTGAGGGATGAGCAGTTCTTC
TRBV7-2	TRBJ2-4	.	TRBD1	CASSRDRGTKNIQYF	TGTGCCAGCAGCCGGGACAGGGGGACCAAAAACATTCAGTACTTC